The sequence of this T cell receptor (beta chain) was determined in a study of Ad26.COV2.S vaccination and SARS-CoV-2 variants. Repertoires were generated with immunoSEQ multiplex PCR, while TCRdb's copy carries only in-frame clones and drops some. The sample gives about 440,000 clones, roughly 89% of which show up once; around 13% is in the top ten. The junction had 7 bases not matched to a gene; V was cut back by 3 bases and J by 2 bases. Germline CDR1 LNHDA, CDR2 SQIVND (reference sequence). The CDR3 is 15 amino acids. Study-wide results and limits: Relative to placebo recipients, vaccine recipients exhibited elevated spike-specific TCR breadth. Total T cell responses, in the TCR breadth and depth analyses, may have been underestimated.

As for treatment: about 20 received Ad26.COV2.S at low or high dose, single or two shots; about 5 received placebo; per-sample allocation not given. The study sampled participants on day 63 after the first vaccine or placebo injection. Comments on this clone: What it binds is unknown.

The J gene is TRBJ2-7, the V gene TRBV19, with TRBD2 matching 7 bases. The sequencing used peripheral blood, collected in a trial of Ad26.COV2.S vaccine versus placebo. This clonotype was obtained from a person aged 18 to 59 who received the Ad26.COV2.S COVID-19 vaccine or a placebo. CDR3 sequence reads: CASSIFGGSAYEQYF. CDR3 DNA sequence: TGTGCCAGTAGTATTTTCGGCGGGAGCGCCTACGAGCAGTACTTC.